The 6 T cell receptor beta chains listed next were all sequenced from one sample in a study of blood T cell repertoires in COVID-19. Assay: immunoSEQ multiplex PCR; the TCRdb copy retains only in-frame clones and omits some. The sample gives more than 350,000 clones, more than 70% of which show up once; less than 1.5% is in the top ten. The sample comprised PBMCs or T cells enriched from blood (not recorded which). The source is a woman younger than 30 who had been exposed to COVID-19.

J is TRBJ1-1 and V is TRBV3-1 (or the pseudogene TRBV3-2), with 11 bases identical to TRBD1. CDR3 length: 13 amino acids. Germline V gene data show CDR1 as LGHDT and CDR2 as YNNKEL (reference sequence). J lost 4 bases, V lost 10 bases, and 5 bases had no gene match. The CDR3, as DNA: TGTGCCACCTCCGGGACAGGGGGCACTGAAGCTTTCTTT. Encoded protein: CATSGTGGTEAFF.

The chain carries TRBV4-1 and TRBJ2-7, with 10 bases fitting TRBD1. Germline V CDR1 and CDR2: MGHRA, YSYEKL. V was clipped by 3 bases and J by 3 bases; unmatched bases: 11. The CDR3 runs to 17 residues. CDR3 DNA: TGCGCCAGCAGCCAGGAATACGGGGGGACAGGGGACTACGAGCAGTACTTC. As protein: CASSQEYGGTGDYEQYF.

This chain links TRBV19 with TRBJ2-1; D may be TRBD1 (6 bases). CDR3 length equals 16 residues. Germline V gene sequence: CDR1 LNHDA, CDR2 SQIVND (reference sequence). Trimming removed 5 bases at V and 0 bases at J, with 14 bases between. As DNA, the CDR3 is TGTGCCAGTAGTTCACAGGGCCTGAGCTCCTACAATGAGCAGTTCTTC. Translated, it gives CASSSQGLSSYNEQFF.

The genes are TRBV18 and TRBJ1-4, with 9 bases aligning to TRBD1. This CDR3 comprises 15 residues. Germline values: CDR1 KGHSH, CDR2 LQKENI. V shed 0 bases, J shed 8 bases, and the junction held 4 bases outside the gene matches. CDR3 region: CASSPPRTGDEKLFF. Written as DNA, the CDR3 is TGTGCCAGCTCACCACCGAGGACAGGGGACGAAAAACTGTTTTTT.

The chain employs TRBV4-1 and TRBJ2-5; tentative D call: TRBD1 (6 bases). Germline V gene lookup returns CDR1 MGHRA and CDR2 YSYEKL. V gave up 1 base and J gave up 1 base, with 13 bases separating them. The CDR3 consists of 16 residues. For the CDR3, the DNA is TGCGCCAGCAGCCAAGGCCCGGGACACCCCCAAGAGACCCAGTACTTC. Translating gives CASSQGPGHPQETQYF.

The chain's CDR3 is CASSFAGTYGYTF. CDR3 sequence (DNA): TGTGCCAGCAGTTTTGCGGGAACCTATGGCTACACCTTC. This chain uses TRBV6-2 or TRBV6-3 with TRBJ1-2; D is undetermined. This CDR3 contains 13 residues. V lost 4 bases, J lost 4 bases, and 10 bases lay in between. From germline, CDR1 is MNHEY and CDR2 SVGEGT.